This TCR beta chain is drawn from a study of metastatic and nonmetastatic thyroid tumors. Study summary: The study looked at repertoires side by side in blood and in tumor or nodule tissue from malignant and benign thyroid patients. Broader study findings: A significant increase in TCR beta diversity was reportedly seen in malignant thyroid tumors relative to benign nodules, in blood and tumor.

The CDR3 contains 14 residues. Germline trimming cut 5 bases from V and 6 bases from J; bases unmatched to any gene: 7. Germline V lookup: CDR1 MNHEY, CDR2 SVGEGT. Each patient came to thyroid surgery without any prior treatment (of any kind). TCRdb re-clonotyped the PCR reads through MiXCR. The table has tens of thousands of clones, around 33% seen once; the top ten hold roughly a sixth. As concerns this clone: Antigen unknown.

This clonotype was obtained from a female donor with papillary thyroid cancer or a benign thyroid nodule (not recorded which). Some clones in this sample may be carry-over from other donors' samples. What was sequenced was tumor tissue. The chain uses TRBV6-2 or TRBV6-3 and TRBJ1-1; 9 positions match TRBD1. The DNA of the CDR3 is TGTGCCAGCAGTCCGGACAGGGGAAAGGCTGAAGCTTTCTTT. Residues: CASSPDRGKAEAFF.